The T cell receptor beta chain under discussion was sequenced for a study of CD8 T cells in Susac syndrome. When the RNA was reverse transcribed, random hexamers were used with an input of roughly 0.45 to 1 ug. Amplification of TCR beta CDR3 across 54 Vbeta and 13 Jbeta was performed with immunoSEQ multiplex PCR. TCRdb re-called the immunoSEQ multiplex PCR reads with MiXCR, one entry per CDR3 protein. The repertoire holds about 190,000 distinct CDR3 sequences, with 95% as singletons. Note on this clonotype: Its antigen is not known.

In contrast to the negatively isolated CD8+ and CD4+ T cells, TEMRA cells were FACS-enriched. V lost 5 bases and J lost 8; bases outside the gene matches: 6. The CDR3 runs 14 residues. CDR1 is SGHDN, CDR2 FVKESK, per germline. Study-wide findings and caveats: Susac-specific public clones found in total CD8+ repertoires numbered 15 to 20, and those in CD8+ TEMRA repertoires numbered roughly 5. The study found that Susac CD8+ clonal expansion peaked in TEMRA cells and active patients.

Sample: CD8+ T cells from PBMCs. The chain employs TRBV14 and TRBJ1-2; 12 nucleotides match TRBD1. The TCR comes from a human donor with Susac syndrome. This CDR3 reads CASSSPGQGAGYTF. The CDR3 nucleotides read TGTGCCAGCAGCTCTCCGGGACAGGGGGCCGGCTACACCTTC.